A selection of T cell receptor beta chains follows, all from one sample in a study of Graves' ophthalmopathy and Graves' hyperthyroidism. TCRdb reprocessed the multiplex PCR reads with MiXCR, giving one entry per CDR3 protein. The sample consists of some 1.1 million distinct CDR3 sequences, 35% to 40% of them appearing once. The source material was peripheral blood or thyroid tissue (not recorded which). The receptors derive from an adult man with Graves' hyperthyroidism. Each CDR3 is given with its conserved first and last residue. The order of the fields is J gene, clone size, V gene, D gene, CDR3 protein, CDR3 DNA. A D gene is named only where the DNA matches it firmly. A clone size is listed for some rows: how often the clone was seen (once, few, many), or a class if it is expanded.

TRBJ2-7,few,TRBV30,NA,CAWTGAESYYEQYF,TGTGCCTGGACAGGGGCAGAGAGTTACTACGAGCAGTACTTC
TRBJ2-5,NA,TRBV7-2,NA,CASSSGTKYQETQYF,TGTGCCAGCTCGTCCGGGACAAAGTACCAAGAGACCCAGTACTTC
TRBJ1-1,medium-sized,TRBV29-1,NA,CSVGSGTEAFF,TGCAGCGTTGGATCAGGGACTGAAGCTTTCTTT
TRBJ2-5,many,TRBV10-2,NA,CASSEISRGSETQYF,TGCGCCAGCAGTGAGATCAGTCGGGGGTCGGAGACCCAGTACTTC
TRBJ1-5,few,TRBV25-1,NA,CASSVSGAGGNQPQHF,TGTGCCAGCAGTGTCTCCGGGGCCGGAGGGAATCAGCCCCAGCATTTT
TRBJ1-1,few,TRBV29-1,NA,CSVGGPLAFF,TGCAGCGTTGGAGGACCTTTAGCTTTCTTT
TRBJ1-5,NA,TRBV7-2,NA,CASSLNRVDQPQHF,TGTGCCAGCAGCTTAAACCGGGTCGACCAGCCCCAGCATTTT
TRBJ2-5,NA,TRBV9,TRBD1,CASSVFGQGRQETQYF,TGTGCCAGCAGCGTTTTCGGACAGGGACGCCAAGAGACCCAGTACTTC
TRBJ2-7,few,TRBV20-1,NA,CSARDTAAGSYEQYF,TGCAGTGCTAGAGATACGGCTGCGGGCTCCTACGAGCAGTACTTC
TRBJ1-2,many,TRBV12-3/TRBV12-4,TRBD1,CASSSPRTGDGYTF,TGTGCCAGCAGTTCCCCAAGGACAGGGGATGGCTACACCTTC
TRBJ2-2,NA,TRBV24-1,NA,CATSAESPSGGELFF,TGTGCCACCAGTGCGGAGAGCCCGAGCGGCGGGGAGCTGTTTTTT
TRBJ2-6,few,TRBV6-1,NA,CASSGRAHGANVLTF,TGTGCCAGCAGTGGCAGGGCACACGGGGCCAACGTCCTGACTTTC
TRBJ2-6,NA,TRBV19,NA,CASFLGGFSGANVLTF,TGTGCCAGTTTTCTAGGGGGGTTCTCTGGGGCCAACGTCCTGACTTTC
TRBJ2-5,many,TRBV7-9,TRBD1,CASSAMDRGHRERETQYF,TGTGCCAGCAGCGCGATGGACAGGGGTCATCGGGAGAGAGAGACCCAGTACTTC
TRBJ2-7,many,TRBV7-2,NA,CASSLDKGGGEQYF,TGTGCCAGCAGCTTAGATAAGGGGGGAGGCGAGCAGTACTTC
TRBJ1-4,many,TRBV12-3/TRBV12-4,NA,CASSPTGKGKEKLFF,TGTGCCAGCAGTCCCACAGGGAAGGGAAAGGAAAAACTGTTTTTT